The source of this TCR beta chain is a study of prognosis after radiotherapy for stage I lung cancer. In its sample, this clonotype ranks as medium-sized. Researchers used two-round multiplex PCR to amplify TCR beta CDR3 starting from genomic DNA. Amplification in first-round PCR relied on primers specific to each TRBV and TRBJ gene. MiXCR was run by TCRdb on the multiplex PCR reads, yielding one entry per CDR3 protein. The repertoire consists of some 28,000 distinct CDR3 sequences, with approximately 31% occurring once and the leading ten covering 12%. After removal of 3 bases from V and 7 bases from J, the junction contained 7 bases not matched to a gene. This CDR3 has 16 residues. CDR1 is LNHDA, CDR2 SQIVND, per germline (reference sequence).

The source is a donor of 50 years or more with non-small cell lung cancer. This chain uses TRBV19 with TRBJ1-5; 12 bases map to TRBD1. The source was PBMCs, collected before or after stereotactic body radiation therapy (not recorded which). The CDR3 coding sequence is TGTGCCAGTAGTATCCCGGGACAGGGGGCAGGGCAGCCCCAGCATTTT. Translation gives CASSIPGQGAGQPQHF.